The clone carrying this TCR beta chain appeared a few times. The CDR3 has 16 residues. Trimming took 4 bases from V and 1 from J, leaving 16 bases between them. Germline V gene lookup returns CDR1 MRHNA and CDR2 SNTAGT. TCRdb independently ran MiXCR on the 5' RACE reads; one entry per CDR3 protein. The table has more than 55,000 distinct CDR3 sequences, over 3.5% seen once. This entry comes from a study of early T cells in non-severe SARS-CoV-2 infection. The V gene is TRBV6-4, the J gene TRBJ1-1; D is uncertain. The sequenced sample was whole blood, obtained at baseline. The TCR comes from an adult who was a healthcare worker with PCR-confirmed SARS-CoV-2 infection or an uninfected control (not recorded which). The donor label of this sample is uncertain. CDR3: CASSAFFGGENTEAFF. For the CDR3, the DNA is TGTGCCAGCAGTGCCTTCTTTGGAGGAGAGAACACTGAAGCTTTCTTT.